This TCR beta chain originates from a study of cytomegalovirus exposure and HLA in healthy donors. Findings and caveats of the study: Reportedly, diagnosis of cytomegalovirus status by the classifier showed high specificity and sensitivity. In vitro confirmation showed three CMV-associated chains to be CMV antigen specific.

Remarks on this clone: Its antigen is as yet unknown.

The repertoire was sequenced with immunoSEQ multiplex PCR; TCRdb's copy has only in-frame clones and lacks some. Of 80,000 to 100,000 clones listed, roughly 90% are singletons. This CDR3 has 13 amino acids. Germline loops: CDR1 SGHAT, CDR2 FQNNGV. V was clipped by 4 bases and J by 4 bases, with 11 bases between them. The chain couples TRBV11-2 to TRBJ2-7; D unclear. The TCR sequence derives from a man aged 25 to 40 in good health and CMV-seronegative. The sequenced material came from PBMCs. The chain's CDR3 is CASSSVRSYEQYF. The DNA of the CDR3 is TGTGCCAGCAGCTCAGTCCGGAGTTACGAGCAGTACTTC.